These 8 T cell receptor beta chains were all obtained from the same sample, sequenced in a study of T cells in Graves' hyperthyroidism and ophthalmopathy. TCR beta CDR3 region amplification was performed from RNA transcripts. Researchers ran a first-round RT-PCR on the TCR CDR3 using the HTBI primer set. TCRdb ran MiXCR on the multiplex PCR reads and lists one entry per CDR3 protein. Seen here are approximately 400,000 distinct CDR3 sequences, roughly 14% observed once, and the top ten hold 7.7%. The sequencing input was blood. The receptors here all came from a woman under 30 with Graves' hyperthyroidism.

The genes are TRBV20-1 and TRBJ2-3; 12 nucleotides match TRBD2. Looked up from germline, CDR1 is DFQATT and CDR2 is SNEGSKA (reference sequence). The CDR3 covers 16 residues. The J segment lost 4 bases and the V segment lost 5 bases, leaving 10 bases of the junction unmatched. CDR3: CSAPKTSGGGSDTQYF. The CDR3 nucleotides are TGCAGTGCTCCGAAGACTAGCGGGGGTGGTTCAGATACGCAGTATTTT.

This clonotype was observed at least ten times. The chain uses TRBV6-5 and TRBJ1-6; 8 nucleotides agree with TRBD1. Germline lookup yields CDR1 MNHEY and CDR2 SVGAGI. The CDR3 is made up of 13 amino acids. With 2 bases clipped from V and 11 bases from J, the junction kept 2 bases outside the gene matches. CDR3 sequence reads: CASSYGQGAPLHF. For the CDR3, the DNA is TGTGCCAGCAGTTACGGACAGGGTGCACCCCTCCACTTT.

This clonotype has only a few counts. CDR3 residues: CASRPGGAFGANVLTF. DNA of the CDR3: TGTGCCAGCAGACCGGGGGGGGCATTTGGGGCCAACGTCCTGACTTTC. The chain recombines TRBV6-2 or TRBV6-3 with TRBJ2-6; 8 bases are shared with TRBD2. Trimming cost V 6 bases and J 3 bases; bases outside gene matches: 7. The length of the CDR3 is 16 residues. The germline V gene has CDR1 MNHEY and CDR2 SVGEGT.

The table lists this clonotype with many counts. The V and J genes are TRBV12-3 or TRBV12-4 and TRBJ1-4; no definite D call. This CDR3 is built from 13 residues. Trimming pared 3 bases from V and 2 bases from J, leaving 4 bases between. The CDR3 is CASSFSTNEKLFF. The CDR3 DNA is TGTGCCAGCAGTTTTTCCACTAATGAAAAACTGTTTTTT.

The J gene is TRBJ2-5, the V gene TRBV20-1; D remains unclear. Germline loops: CDR1 DFQATT, CDR2 SNEGSKA (reference sequence). The V and J ends lost 6 bases and 4 bases respectively, with 15 bases between them. The CDR3 runs to 13 residues. The CDR3 sequence is CSAPPGASETQYF. CDR3 in DNA: TGCAGTGCCCCGCCGGGTGCGTCAGAGACCCAGTACTTC.

Note on this clonotype: A much larger clone differs from this one at a single base, so this may be a read error. V usage is TRBV19 and J usage is TRBJ1-5; D possibly corresponds to TRBD1 (5 bases). In germline, CDR1 is LNHDA, CDR2 SQIVND (reference sequence). Trimming stripped 7 bases from V and 2 bases from J, with 12 bases between. The CDR3 consists of 14 residues. The DNA for the CDR3 is TGTGCCAGTATGCGACGGGACGGCAATCAGCCCCAGCATTTT. It codes for CASMRRDGNQPQHF.

This clonotype was seen more than once but under ten times. V and J are TRBV12-3 or TRBV12-4 and TRBJ2-1; 13 bases are a match to TRBD2. This CDR3 comprises 16 residues. Trimming cost V 6 bases and J 11 bases; bases outside gene matches: 13. As DNA, the CDR3 is TGTGCCAGCAGCCCTCAAAGGAGGACTAGCGGGGGTAAGCAGTTCTTC. Protein: CASSPQRRTSGGKQFF.

The genes are TRBV12-3 or TRBV12-4 and TRBJ1-4, with 11 nucleotides matching TRBD1. CDR3 size: 15 residues. Trimming removed 3 bases from V and 7 bases from J; junction bases left unmatched: 4. The CDR3 loop reads CASSLWTGGREKLFF. DNA of the CDR3: TGTGCCAGCAGTTTGTGGACAGGGGGCCGTGAAAAACTGTTTTTT.